This is a list of T cell receptor beta chains from one sample in a study of cytomegalovirus exposure and HLA in healthy donors. Profiled with immunoSEQ multiplex PCR; TCRdb holds only in-frame clones, not every one. The sample consists of more than 150,000 clones, over 65% of them appearing once. The sample consisted of PBMCs. The receptors were sampled from a young man in good health and CMV-seronegative. Each CDR3 is given with its conserved first and last residue. A D gene is named only where the DNA matches it firmly. For some rows the clone size is stated as once, few or many, or as a class when expanded; others skip it.

v_gene	abundance	d_gene	j_gene	CDR3nt	CDR3aa
TRBV5-1	-	TRBD1	TRBJ2-7	TGCGCCAGCAGCAAGGACAGGGGGCAGAACGAGCAGTACTTC	CASSKDRGQNEQYF
TRBV27	-	TRBD1	TRBJ1-1	TGTGCCAGCAGTTTCGGACAGGGGAATGAAGCTTTCTTT	CASSFGQGNEAFF
TRBV6-4	-	-	TRBJ2-1	TGCGCCAGCAGTGTGAATTGGGGCGTGGGATACAATGAGCAGTTCTTC	CASSVNWGVGYNEQFF
TRBV19	-	TRBD2	TRBJ2-3	TGTGCCAGTAGTGCGGGCGGGGGGGCCAGAGATACGCAGTATTTT	CASSAGGGARDTQYF
TRBV5-5	-	-	TRBJ1-1	TGTGCCAGCAGCTTGCGGCTTCTCTGGCAGGAGAACACTGAAGCTTTCTTT	CASSLRLLWQENTEAFF
TRBV5-1	-	-	TRBJ1-2	TGCGCCAGCAGCTTGAGTGGCGGATATGGCTACACCTTC	CASSLSGGYGYTF
TRBV18	-	TRBD1	TRBJ1-1	TGTGCCAGCTCACCATTCCTCTTACAGGGGGCGTGGGCTGAAGCTTTCTTT	CASSPFLLQGAWAEAFF
TRBV6-1	-	TRBD1	TRBJ2-3	TGTGCCAGCAGTGTCCAGGGGGCCACAGATACGCAGTATTTT	CASSVQGATDTQYF
TRBV19	-	-	TRBJ1-1	TGTGCCAGTAGTAGCAAGACCACAGGGTACACTGAAGCTTTCTTT	CASSSKTTGYTEAFF
TRBV19	few	TRBD2	TRBJ2-2	TGTGCCAGTAGTATACTCGCATTTGGACTAGGAAGAGCCGGGGAGCTGTTTTTT	CASSILAFGLGRAGELFF
TRBV9	few	TRBD1	TRBJ1-3	TGTGCCAGCAGCGACGGGACAGGGGGCGGAAACACCATATATTTT	CASSDGTGGGNTIYF
TRBV7-2	-	-	TRBJ2-1	TGTGCCAGCAGCCCTGGAGGGTACGATGAGCAGTTCTTC	CASSPGGYDEQFF
TRBV7-8	once	TRBD1	TRBJ2-5	TGTGCCAGCAGCTTAGCCAGGGGGCAGTGGGAGACCCAGTACTTC	CASSLARGQWETQYF
TRBV27	few	TRBD1	TRBJ1-6	TGTGCCAGCAGCCCCGGGACAGGGACCTCACCCCTCCACTTT	CASSPGTGTSPLHF
TRBV2	-	TRBD1	TRBJ2-2	TGTGCCAGCAGTTTAGGACAGGGGCGGCGCACCGGGGAGCTGTTTTTT	CASSLGQGRRTGELFF
TRBV7-3	-	-	TRBJ1-1	TGTGCCAGCAGCTTATGGCCCCAATTGGCGAGGCCCACACAGGGCCCGAACACTGAAGCTTTCTTT	CASSLWPQLARPTQGPNTEAFF
TRBV30	-	-	TRBJ2-1	TGTGCCTGGGCCCAATCGGCGGACAATGAGCAGTTCTTC	CAWAQSADNEQFF
TRBV6-1	-	-	TRBJ1-2	TGTGCCAGCAGTGAAGCAACCCCGAGTCGTGGCTACACCTTC	CASSEATPSRGYTF
TRBV5-4	-	-	TRBJ2-7	TGTGCCAGCAGCTTAGGCGGGCAGGGGTTCTACGAGCAGTACTTC	CASSLGGQGFYEQYF
TRBV11-2	-	TRBD1	TRBJ1-2	TGTGCCAGCAGCGGGGACAGGGCCTATGGCTACACCTTC	CASSGDRAYGYTF
TRBV19	-	TRBD1	TRBJ1-6	TGTGCCAGTAGTACCACTGACAGGGTAACTACACCCCTCCACTTT	CASSTTDRVTTPLHF
TRBV9	once	TRBD1	TRBJ1-2	TGTGCCAGCAGCGTAGTCGCAGGGGGTAGCGGCTACACCTTC	CASSVVAGGSGYTF
TRBV28	-	TRBD1	TRBJ1-2	TGTGCCAGCAGTCTAGGACAGGGGGGCGGCTACACCTTC	CASSLGQGGGYTF
TRBV5-1	-	TRBD1	TRBJ1-1	TGCGCCAGCAGCCTTGAACAGGGGCTATCTGAAGCTTTCTTT	CASSLEQGLSEAFF
TRBV5-6	once	-	TRBJ1-4	TGTGCCAGCAGCCTTAGTGCAACTAATGAAAAACTGTTTTTT	CASSLSATNEKLFF
TRBV15	-	-	TRBJ2-7	TGTGCCACTGCTGAAGGAGGAATCTCCTACGAGCAGTACTTC	CATAEGGISYEQYF
TRBV7-8	-	TRBD1	TRBJ1-6	TGTGCCAGCAGCCCCCGGACAGGGAACGGTTCACCCCTCCACTTT	CASSPRTGNGSPLHF
TRBV5-1	once	-	TRBJ1-1	TGCGCCAGCAGCTTTATGGGCCCTGACACTGAAGCTTTCTTT	CASSFMGPDTEAFF
TRBV5-6	-	TRBD1	TRBJ1-5	TGTGCCAGCAGCTCGACAGGGGCCCAGCCCCAGCATTTT	CASSSTGAQPQHF
TRBV9	-	TRBD1	TRBJ1-1	TGTGCCAGCAGCGGAGGATACCCGGGACAGGGTATAACTGAAGCTTTCTTT	CASSGGYPGQGITEAFF
TRBV19	-	-	TRBJ1-5	TGTGCCAGTAGCCCCACCAACCGCGGGGGGCGATTTGGAAATCAGCCCCAGCATTTT	CASSPTNRGGRFGNQPQHF
TRBV5-4	-	TRBD2	TRBJ2-1	TGTGCCAGCAGCTCCCCTCTAGCGGGGGGGGCCTACAATGAGCAGTTCTTC	CASSSPLAGGAYNEQFF
TRBV4-1	few	-	TRBJ1-1	TGCGCCAGCAGCCAGAAGATAGGGGTGAACACTGAAGCTTTCTTT	CASSQKIGVNTEAFF
TRBV5-6	-	-	TRBJ1-4	TGTGCCAGCACCCTAGTGGGGCGCGATGAAAAACTGTTTTTT	CASTLVGRDEKLFF
TRBV7-3	once	TRBD2	TRBJ2-1	TGTGCCAGCAGCGCCCCCGGGACTAGCGCGGGGAATGAGCAGTTCTTC	CASSAPGTSAGNEQFF
TRBV6-1	once	-	TRBJ1-2	TGTGCCAGCAGTGAAGCTGACCGAGGTAACTATGGCTACACCTTC	CASSEADRGNYGYTF
TRBV21-1	-	-	TRBJ1-2	TGTGCCAGCAGCAACACAGCAAGGAGGGTCGGATGCTACACCTTC	CASSNTARRVGCYTF
TRBV15	-	TRBD2	TRBJ2-3	TGTGCCACCAGCCCTCGGGGACTAGGGATCACAGATACGCAGTATTTT	CATSPRGLGITDTQYF
TRBV4-1	-	TRBD2	TRBJ2-3	TGCGCCAGCAGCCAAGTCACGGGGGGGCCAGATACGCAGTATTTT	CASSQVTGGPDTQYF
TRBV2	-	-	TRBJ1-6	TGTGCCAGCAGTTCAGGGCAGGGTTCACCCCTCCACTTT	CASSSGQGSPLHF
TRBV7-9	-	-	TRBJ1-1	TGTGCCAGCAGCTCCGGGGGGTCCACTGAAGCTTTCTTT	CASSSGGSTEAFF
TRBV5-1	-	-	TRBJ2-7	TGCGCCAGCCGCGACTATTGGGGAACCGAGCAGTACTTC	CASRDYWGTEQYF
TRBV7-9	few	-	TRBJ2-2	TGTGCCAGCAGCCTTGGAGGGCAGGGACTTACCGGGGAGCTGTTTTTT	CASSLGGQGLTGELFF
TRBV28	few	-	TRBJ1-1	TGTGCCAGCAGTTTCGACAGAGGGAACACTGAAGCTTTCTTT	CASSFDRGNTEAFF
TRBV7-9	-	TRBD1	TRBJ2-7	TGTGCCAGCAGCGAAGGAGGGACAGGGCGCGAGCAGTACTTC	CASSEGGTGREQYF